These 30 T cell receptor beta chains originate from one sample sequenced in a study of Graves' ophthalmopathy and Graves' hyperthyroidism. Amplified material comprised TCR beta CDR3 regions derived from RNA transcripts. HTBI primers served in a first-round RT-PCR, which a second-round multiplex PCR followed. MiXCR was run by TCRdb on the multiplex PCR reads, yielding one entry per CDR3 protein. The sample lists around 660,000 distinct CDR3 sequences, roughly two fifths seen once, with about 3.3% in the top ten. The sequencing sample was made of peripheral blood. The receptors shown here come from an adult man with Graves' ophthalmopathy.

This clonotype was recorded many times. The V and J genes are TRBV10-2 and TRBJ2-5; D not resolved. Trimming removed 0 bases from V and 7 bases from J, with 12 bases in between. The CDR3 consists of 14 residues. CDR1 is WSHSY, CDR2 SAAADI, per germline. CDR3 region: CASSESEIAGTQYF. In DNA form, the CDR3 reads TGCGCCAGCAGTGAGTCGGAGATAGCCGGGACCCAGTACTTC.

The J gene is TRBJ1-2, the V gene TRBV20-1, with 8 bases identical to TRBD1. The CDR3 spans 13 residues. J gave up 4 bases and V 6 bases, and 7 bases lay outside the gene matches. Looked up from germline, CDR1 is DFQATT and CDR2 is SNEGSKA (reference sequence). Here the CDR3 DNA reads TGCAGTGCAACGAGACAGGGGCCCTATGGCTACACCTTC. Translated, it gives CSATRQGPYGYTF.

In this sample, this clonotype turned up many times. This chain uses TRBV6-6 with TRBJ1-2, with unresolved D. Per germline, CDR1 MNHNY and CDR2 SVGAGI (reference sequence). Trimming pared 2 bases from V and 2 bases from J, leaving 12 bases between. This CDR3 is built from 15 residues. CDR3 bases: TGTGCCAGCAGTTACGGTGCCGGGTCGAACTATGGCTACACCTTC. Protein: CASSYGAGSNYGYTF.

The rearrangement uses TRBV7-8 and TRBJ2-5; TRBD1 aligns across 8 bases. The germline gives CDR1 SGHVS, CDR2 FQNEAQ. The junction had 10 bases not matched to a gene; V was cut back by 5 bases and J by 8 bases. CDR3 size: 14 residues. The CDR3 bases are TGTGCCAGCAGCCCCGGACAGGGAGGATACACCCAGTACTTC. It is translated as CASSPGQGGYTQYF.

This clonotype was seen a handful of times. The gene calls are TRBV11-2 and TRBJ2-7; tentative D call: TRBD1 (6 bases). V lost 5 bases and J 3 bases, leaving 20 bases between the germline ends. In germline, CDR1 is SGHAT, CDR2 FQNNGV. The CDR3 sequence is 16 residues long. The CDR3 DNA follows: TGTGCCAGCAGCACCCGACAGGATAACCATTACTACGAGCAGTACTTC. Protein: CASSTRQDNHYYEQYF.

This clonotype was seen many times. The rearrangement joins TRBV25-1 to TRBJ2-7; D may be TRBD1 (6 bases). Looked up from germline, CDR1 is MGHDK and CDR2 is SYGVNS. Trimming left V 1 base short and J 0 bases short, with 13 bases between. CDR3 size: 16 residues. The CDR3 DNA sequence: TGTGCCAGCAGTGAATGGGGGCAGGGAGACTCCTACGAGCAGTACTTC. It translates to CASSEWGQGDSYEQYF.

The table lists this clonotype with many counts. The gene calls are TRBV7-8 and TRBJ1-2; the D gene is possibly TRBD1 (6 bases). The V and J ends lost 5 bases and 8 bases respectively, with 21 bases between them. The CDR3 sequence is 15 residues long. The germline CDR1 and CDR2 sequences are SGHVS and FQNEAQ. The CDR3 DNA follows: TGTGCCAGCAGCCCAGGGGTAGGGGTGGTTTGGGGCTACACCTTC. This codes for CASSPGVGVVWGYTF.

The chain employs TRBV29-1 and TRBJ1-1; D unresolved. The CDR3 runs 12 residues. V was clipped by 8 bases and J by 1 base, with 11 bases between them. Germline V CDR1 and CDR2: SQVTM, ANQGSEA. CDR3 sequence (DNA): TGCAGCCCAGCCTGGGGGAACACTGAAGCTTTCTTT. This translates into CSPAWGNTEAFF.

As concerns this clonotype: At one end the junction does not follow the germline gene, possibly because of a read error. The chain has TRBV20-1 and TRBJ1-6, with D possibly being TRBD1 (5 bases). The CDR3 is 14 residues long. CDR1 and CDR2 (germline): DFQATT, SNEGSKA (reference sequence). CDR3 in DNA: TGCAGTACCTCAAGGGGATCCTACAATTCACCCCTCCACTTT. The encoded protein is CSTSRGSYNSPLHF.

This clonotype was found many times. The CDR3 is CAISEGPSGANVLTF. Written as DNA, the CDR3 is TGTGCCATCAGTGAGGGCCCCTCTGGGGCCAACGTCCTGACTTTC. The V and J genes are TRBV10-3 and TRBJ2-6; D remains ambiguous. With 2 bases removed from V and 0 bases from J, the gap between germline ends came to 5 bases. The CDR3 spans 15 residues. Germline V CDR1 and CDR2: ENHRY, SYGVKD.

This clonotype was detected ten times or more. The genes are TRBV2 and TRBJ1-4; D unresolved. The V and J ends lost 8 bases and 7 bases respectively, with 14 bases between them. CDR1 is SNHLY, CDR2 FYNNEI, per germline. The CDR3 runs 13 residues. The CDR3 region has the DNA TGTGCCAGCGCAGGTCCCTTAGGTGAAAAACTGTTTTTT. Translated, it gives CASAGPLGEKLFF.

Many counts were recorded for this clonotype. The V and J genes are TRBV6-5 and TRBJ2-5; maybe TRBD2 (6 bases). CDR1 and CDR2 from the germline V gene are MNHEY and SVGAGI. V lost 7 bases to trimming and J lost 5 bases, with 14 bases between them. CDR3 length equals 13 residues. Here the CDR3 DNA reads TGTGCCAGCACCCACGCGGGGCGGGAGACCCAGTACTTC. Residues: CASTHAGRETQYF.

The rearrangement links TRBV19 to TRBJ1-1; TRBD1 matches at 10 bases. The V gene's germline CDR1 is LNHDA and CDR2 SQIVND (reference sequence). The CDR3 sequence is 15 residues long. With 7 bases clipped from V and 11 bases from J, the junction kept 16 bases outside the gene matches. The CDR3 loop reads CASTATGTGAFLAFF. The CDR3 bases are TGTGCCAGTACCGCGACCGGGACAGGGGCGTTTTTGGCTTTCTTT.

This chain connects TRBV10-3 to TRBJ1-2, with TRBD1 matching over 7 bases. Germline V CDR1 and CDR2: ENHRY, SYGVKD. This CDR3 spans 17 amino acids. J lost 1 base, V lost 0 bases, and 8 bases had no gene match. The CDR3 region has the DNA TGTGCCATCAGTGAGTCCCGGGACAGCGAGATTAACTATGGCTACACCTTC. This sequence encodes CAISESRDSEINYGYTF.

The CDR3: CASSMRGNEKLFF. CDR3 DNA sequence: TGTGCCAGTAGTATGAGGGGGAATGAAAAACTGTTTTTT. The rearrangement uses TRBV19 and TRBJ1-4; TRBD1 is a possible D gene (6 bases). V shed 3 bases and J shed 5 bases, with 7 bases lying between them. The germline V gene has CDR1 LNHDA and CDR2 SQIVND (reference sequence). The CDR3 has 13 amino acids.

In the case of this clonotype: This sequence may be a read error, since a much larger clone differs from it by one base. The V call is TRBV7-2, the J call TRBJ1-3; 8 positions match TRBD1. CDR3 length equals 15 residues. Germline CDR1 is SGHTA and CDR2 is FQGNSA. V shed 1 base, J shed 5 bases, and the junction held 4 bases outside the gene matches. The CDR3 reads CASSLGRTGRNTIYF. DNA of the CDR3: TGTGCCAGCAGCTTAGGGAGGACAGGGCGAAACACCATATATTTT.

This clonotype showed up just once. A read error may explain this, as a much larger clone is one base away. The chain joins TRBV2 to TRBJ2-2; TRBD1 or TRBD2 may be the D gene (5 bases each). The CDR3 loop spans 14 amino acids. The V gene's germline CDR1 is SNHLY and CDR2 FYNNEI. The CDR3 DNA sequence: TGTGCCAGCAGCGAGGGGAAGAACACCGGGGAGCTGCTTTTT. The encoded protein is CASSEGKNTGELLF.

The rearrangement uses TRBV7-9 and TRBJ1-2; tentatively, D is TRBD1 (5 bases). The CDR3 has 15 residues. The V gene's germline CDR1 is SEHNR and CDR2 FQNEAQ (reference sequence). V lost 5 bases and J lost 4, with 17 bases in between. The DNA for the CDR3 is TGTGCCAGCAGCGTTGAGATGGGGGTCCCCTATGGCTACACCTTC. Amino acids: CASSVEMGVPYGYTF.

Only a few counts were recorded for this clonotype. A much larger clone lies one base from this, so it may be a read error. The CDR3 loop is CASSLAGATNTGELFF. The DNA for the CDR3 is TGTGCCAGCAGCTTAGCGGGGGCTACGAACACCGGGGAGCTGTTTTTT. This chain uses TRBV25-1 with TRBJ2-2, with 9 nucleotides matching TRBD2. This CDR3 has 16 amino acids. Germline V gene sequence: CDR1 MGHDK, CDR2 SYGVNS. V gave up 6 bases and J gave up 0 bases; unmatched junction bases: 5. Full variable domain (rest looked up from reference TRBV25-1 and TRBJ2-2): EADIYQTPRYLVIGTGKKITLECSQTMGHDKMYWYQQDPGMELHLIHYSYGVNSTEKGDLSSESTVSRIRTEHFPLTLESARPSHTSQYLCASSLAGATNTGELFFGEGSRLTVL.

This clonotype was seen at least ten times. The CDR3 bases are TGCGCCAGCAGCCTAAGGACGGAACAAGAGACCCAGTACTTC. This encodes CASSLRTEQETQYF. The J gene is TRBJ2-5, the V gene TRBV4-1; no clear D gene. V gave up 4 bases and J gave up 2 bases, with 11 bases separating them. CDR1 is MGHRA, CDR2 YSYEKL, per germline. The CDR3 is made up of 14 amino acids.

The chain is built from TRBV20-1 and TRBJ2-7, with D possibly TRBD2 on 7 matching bases. This CDR3 region has 14 residues. Trimming pared 6 bases from V and 7 bases from J, leaving 22 bases between. Germline V lookup: CDR1 DFQATT, CDR2 SNEGSKA (reference sequence). The CDR3 here is CSAPWQGRVWEQYF. The CDR3 nucleotides are TGCAGTGCCCCCTGGCAGGGGAGGGTTTGGGAGCAGTACTTC.

This clonotype was counted ten times or more. The chain carries TRBV2 and TRBJ1-5; tentative D call: TRBD1 (5 bases). Trimming removed 5 bases at V and 0 bases at J, with 11 bases between. The CDR3 contains 15 residues. The V gene's germline CDR1 is SNHLY and CDR2 FYNNEI. The CDR3 coding sequence is TGTGCCAGCAGTAGGGGCGGTTATAGCAATCAGCCCCAGCATTTT. Translating it yields CASSRGGYSNQPQHF.

This clonotype was recorded a few times. This chain links TRBV30 with TRBJ1-3; D perhaps matches TRBD1 (5 bases). CDR3 length: 14 residues. Germline V gives CDR1 GTSNPN, CDR2 SVGIG (reference sequence). The ends were cut back, 0 bases at V and 5 bases at J, with 11 bases in the middle. For the CDR3, the DNA is TGTGCCTGGAGTGTAGCGGGGGGACGAAACACCATATATTTT. It yields the protein CAWSVAGGRNTIYF.

The gene calls are TRBV5-1 and TRBJ1-1; the D is unclear. Trimming removed 5 bases at V and 8 bases at J, with 13 bases between. Germline loops: CDR1 SGHRS, CDR2 YFSETQ. This CDR3 contains 12 residues. CDR3 bases: TGCGCCAGCAGGGGAGACTCGTTCGAAGCTTTCTTT. Translating it yields CASRGDSFEAFF.

This clonotype was seen repeatedly, ten times or more. The V gene is TRBV7-3, the J gene TRBJ1-3; the D is unclear. The CDR3 runs to 11 residues. With 3 bases removed from V and 5 bases from J, the gap between germline ends came to 2 bases. The germline V gene has CDR1 SGHTA and CDR2 FQGTGA. DNA for the CDR3: TGTGCCAGCAGCTTCCGAAACACCATATATTTT. This encodes CASSFRNTIYF.

The table lists this clonotype with many counts. The chain joins TRBV7-8 to TRBJ1-6; D unresolved. CDR1 and CDR2 (germline): SGHVS, FQNEAQ. The CDR3 has 13 residues. The V and J ends lost 1 base and 8 bases respectively, with 6 bases between them. Here the CDR3 reads CASSLDLDSPLHF. Written as DNA, the CDR3 is TGTGCCAGCAGCTTAGACCTAGATTCACCCCTCCACTTT.

This clonotype was seen at least ten times. The chain has TRBV7-9 and TRBJ2-5, with D tentatively TRBD1 (6 bases). Trimming removed 5 bases from V and 2 bases from J, with 15 bases in between. The CDR3 loop spans 15 amino acids. Germline-derived CDR1 and CDR2 are SEHNR and FQNEAQ (reference sequence). The CDR3 spells CASSQAGTRQETQYF. The CDR3 nucleotides read TGTGCCAGCAGCCAAGCAGGGACACGACAAGAGACCCAGTACTTC.

This clonotype was observed at least ten times. The chain combines TRBV20-1 with TRBJ1-3, with D unclear. With 1 base removed from V and 4 bases from J, the gap between germline ends came to 11 bases. The CDR3 is 14 amino acids. CDR1 is DFQATT, CDR2 SNEGSKA, per germline (reference sequence). Here the CDR3 reads CSARGGGRGNTIYF. For the CDR3, the DNA is TGCAGTGCTAGAGGCGGAGGCAGGGGAAACACCATATATTTT.

Ten or more counts support this clonotype. The CDR3 loop reads CSVPRLQGDEAFF. CDR3 DNA sequence: TGCAGCGTCCCCCGGTTACAGGGCGATGAAGCTTTCTTT. The chain couples TRBV29-1 to TRBJ1-1; maybe TRBD1 (6 bases). The CDR3 runs to 13 residues. CDR1 and CDR2 from the germline V gene are SQVTM and ANQGSEA. Trimming cost V 6 bases and J 7 bases, with 18 bases left between them.

The chain recombines TRBV10-3 with TRBJ1-6; 7 nucleotides match TRBD1. The CDR3 runs to 15 residues. Trimming removed 5 bases from V and 6 bases from J; junction bases left unmatched: 7. Per germline, CDR1 ENHRY and CDR2 SYGVKD. CDR3 nucleotide sequence: TGTGCCATCAGTTACATCCGGGACAGTAATTCACCCCTCCACTTT. Translated, it gives CAISYIRDSNSPLHF.